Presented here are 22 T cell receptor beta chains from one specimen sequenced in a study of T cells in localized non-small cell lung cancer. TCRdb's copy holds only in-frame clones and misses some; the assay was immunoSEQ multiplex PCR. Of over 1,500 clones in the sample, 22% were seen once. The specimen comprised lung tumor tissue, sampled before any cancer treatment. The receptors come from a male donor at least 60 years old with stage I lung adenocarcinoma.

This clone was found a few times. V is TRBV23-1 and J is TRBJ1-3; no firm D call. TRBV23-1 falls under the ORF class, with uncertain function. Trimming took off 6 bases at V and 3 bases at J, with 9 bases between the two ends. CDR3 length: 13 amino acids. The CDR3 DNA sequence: TGCGCCAGCAGCTTAGGAGGTGGAAACACCATATATTTT. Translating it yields CASSLGGGNTIYF.

Written as DNA, the CDR3 is TGCAGCGTAGCCGGGACAGGGATCGGACAGCCCCAGCATTTT. Its protein is CSVAGTGIGQPQHF. The rearrangement links TRBV29-1 to TRBJ1-5, with 9 positions matching TRBD1. The CDR3 runs 14 residues. The germline gives CDR1 SQVTM, CDR2 ANQGSEA. Trimming took 6 bases from V and 7 from J; bases not matched to a gene: 10.

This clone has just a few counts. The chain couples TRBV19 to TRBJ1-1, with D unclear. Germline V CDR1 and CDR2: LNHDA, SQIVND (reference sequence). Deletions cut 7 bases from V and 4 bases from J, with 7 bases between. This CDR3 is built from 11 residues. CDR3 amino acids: CASIKGTEAFF. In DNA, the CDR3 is TGTGCCAGTATAAAGGGCACTGAAGCTTTCTTT.

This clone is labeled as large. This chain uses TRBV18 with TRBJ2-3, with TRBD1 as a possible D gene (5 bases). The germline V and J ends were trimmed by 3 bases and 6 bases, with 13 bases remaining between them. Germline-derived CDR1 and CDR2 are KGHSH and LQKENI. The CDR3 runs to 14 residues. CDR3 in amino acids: CASSPAGYYDTQYF. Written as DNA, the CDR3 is TGTGCCAGCTCACCGGCAGGGTATTATGATACGCAGTATTTT.

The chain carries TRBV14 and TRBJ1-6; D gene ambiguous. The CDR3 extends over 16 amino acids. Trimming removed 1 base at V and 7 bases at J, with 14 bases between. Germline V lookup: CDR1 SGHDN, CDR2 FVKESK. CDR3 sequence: CASSQVVSGKNSPLHF. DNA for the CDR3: TGTGCCAGCAGCCAAGTCGTTTCTGGTAAGAATTCACCCCTCCACTTT.

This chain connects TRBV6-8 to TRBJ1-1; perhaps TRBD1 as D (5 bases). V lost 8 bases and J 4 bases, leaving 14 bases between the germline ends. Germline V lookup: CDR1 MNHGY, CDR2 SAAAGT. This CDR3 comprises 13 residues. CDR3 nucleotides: TGTGCCAGCCACTCATGGAGGGGCACTGAAGCTTTCTTT. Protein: CASHSWRGTEAFF.

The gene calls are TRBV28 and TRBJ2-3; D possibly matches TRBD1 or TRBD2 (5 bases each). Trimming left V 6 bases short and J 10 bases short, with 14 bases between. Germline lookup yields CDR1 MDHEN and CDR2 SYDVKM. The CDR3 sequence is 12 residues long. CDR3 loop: CASSPTWGSQYF. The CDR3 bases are TGTGCCAGCAGCCCAACGTGGGGGTCGCAGTATTTT.

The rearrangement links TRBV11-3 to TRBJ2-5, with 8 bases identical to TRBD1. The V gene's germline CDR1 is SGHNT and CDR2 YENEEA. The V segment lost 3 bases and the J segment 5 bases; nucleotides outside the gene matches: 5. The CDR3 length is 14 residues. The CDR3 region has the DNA TGTGCCAGCAGCTTGACAGGGGCTGGGGAGACCCAGTACTTC. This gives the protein CASSLTGAGETQYF.

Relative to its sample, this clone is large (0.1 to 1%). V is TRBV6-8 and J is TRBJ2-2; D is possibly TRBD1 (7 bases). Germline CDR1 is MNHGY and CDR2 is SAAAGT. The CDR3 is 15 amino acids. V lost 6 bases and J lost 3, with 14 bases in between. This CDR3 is CASRGGGVDTGELFF. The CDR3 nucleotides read TGTGCCAGCAGAGGAGGGGGCGTGGACACCGGGGAGCTGTTTTTT.

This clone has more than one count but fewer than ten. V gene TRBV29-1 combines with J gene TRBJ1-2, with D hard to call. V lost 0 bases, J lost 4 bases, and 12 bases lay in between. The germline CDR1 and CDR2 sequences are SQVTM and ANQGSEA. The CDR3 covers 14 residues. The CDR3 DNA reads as TGCAGCGTTGAAGAGGAGGAGGGCCTCTATGGCTACACCTTC. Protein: CSVEEEEGLYGYTF.

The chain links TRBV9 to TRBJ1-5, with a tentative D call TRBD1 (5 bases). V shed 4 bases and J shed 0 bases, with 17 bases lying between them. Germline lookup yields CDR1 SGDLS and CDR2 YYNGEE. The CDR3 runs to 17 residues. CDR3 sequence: CASSPSGQDNSNQPQHF. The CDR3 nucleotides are TGTGCCAGCAGCCCTTCGGGGCAGGATAATAGCAATCAGCCCCAGCATTTT.

CDR3 nucleotide sequence: TGTGCCAGCAGTTCCCAATACCCAGGGACTAGCGGGGTCTACAATGAGCAGTTCTTC. Translating gives CASSSQYPGTSGVYNEQFF. This rearrangement joins TRBV28 to TRBJ2-1; 13 bases are a match to TRBD2. There are 19 residues in the CDR3. CDR1 and CDR2 (germline): MDHEN, SYDVKM. V lost 4 bases to trimming and J lost 3 bases; unmatched junction nucleotides: 12.

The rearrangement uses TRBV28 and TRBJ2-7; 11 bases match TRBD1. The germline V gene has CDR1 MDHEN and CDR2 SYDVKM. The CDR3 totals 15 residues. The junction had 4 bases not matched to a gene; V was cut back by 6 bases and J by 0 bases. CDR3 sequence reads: CASSPDRGLSYEQYF. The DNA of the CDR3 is TGTGCCAGCAGCCCGGACAGGGGGCTCTCCTACGAGCAGTACTTC. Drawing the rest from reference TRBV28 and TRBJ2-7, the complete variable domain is DVKVTQSSRYLVKRTGEKVFLECVQDMDHENMFWYRQDPGLGLRLIYFSYDVKMKEKGDIPEGYSVSREKKERFSLILESASTNQTSMYLCASSPDRGLSYEQYFGPGTRLTVT.

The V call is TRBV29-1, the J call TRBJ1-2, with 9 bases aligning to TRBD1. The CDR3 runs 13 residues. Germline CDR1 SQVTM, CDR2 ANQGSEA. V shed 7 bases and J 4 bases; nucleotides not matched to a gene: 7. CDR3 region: CSGTGDIGYGYTF. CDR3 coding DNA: TGCAGCGGGACAGGGGATATAGGCTATGGCTACACCTTC.

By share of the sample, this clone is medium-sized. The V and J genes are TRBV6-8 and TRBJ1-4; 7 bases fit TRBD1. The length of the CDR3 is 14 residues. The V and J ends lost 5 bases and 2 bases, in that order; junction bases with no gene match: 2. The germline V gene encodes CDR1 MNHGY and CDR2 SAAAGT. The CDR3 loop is CASSGRGTNEKLFF. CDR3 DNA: TGTGCCAGCAGTGGCAGGGGGACTAATGAAAAACTGTTTTTT.

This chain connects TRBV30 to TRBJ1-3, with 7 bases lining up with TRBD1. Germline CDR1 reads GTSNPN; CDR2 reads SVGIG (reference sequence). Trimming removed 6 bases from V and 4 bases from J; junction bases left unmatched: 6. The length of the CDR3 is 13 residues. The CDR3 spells CACGTVFGNTIYF. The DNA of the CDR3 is TGTGCCTGTGGGACAGTTTTCGGAAACACCATATATTTT.

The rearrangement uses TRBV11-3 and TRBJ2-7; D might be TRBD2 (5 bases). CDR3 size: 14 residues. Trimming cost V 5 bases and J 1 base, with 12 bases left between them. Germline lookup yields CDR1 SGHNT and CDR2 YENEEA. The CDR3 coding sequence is TGTGCCAGCAGCAACGCTAGCCGTTCCTACGAGCAGTACTTC. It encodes CASSNASRSYEQYF.

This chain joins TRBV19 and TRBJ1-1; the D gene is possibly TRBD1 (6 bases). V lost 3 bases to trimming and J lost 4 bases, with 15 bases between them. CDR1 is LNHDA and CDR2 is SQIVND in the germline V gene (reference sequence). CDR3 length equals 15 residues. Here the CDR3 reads CASSIAGARGTEAFF. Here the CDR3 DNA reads TGTGCCAGTAGTATTGCAGGGGCGCGAGGCACTGAAGCTTTCTTT.

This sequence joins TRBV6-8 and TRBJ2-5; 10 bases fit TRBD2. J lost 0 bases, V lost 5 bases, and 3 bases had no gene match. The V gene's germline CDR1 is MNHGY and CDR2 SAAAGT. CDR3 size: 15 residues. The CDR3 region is CASSILAGNQETQYF. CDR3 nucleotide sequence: TGTGCCAGCAGTATACTAGCGGGGAACCAAGAGACCCAGTACTTC.

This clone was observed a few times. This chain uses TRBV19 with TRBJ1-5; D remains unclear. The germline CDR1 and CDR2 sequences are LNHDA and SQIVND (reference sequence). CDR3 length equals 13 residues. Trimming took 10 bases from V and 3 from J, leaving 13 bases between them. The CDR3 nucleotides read TGTGCCACAAACCCAGGATCCAATCAGCCCCAGCATTTT. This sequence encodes CATNPGSNQPQHF.

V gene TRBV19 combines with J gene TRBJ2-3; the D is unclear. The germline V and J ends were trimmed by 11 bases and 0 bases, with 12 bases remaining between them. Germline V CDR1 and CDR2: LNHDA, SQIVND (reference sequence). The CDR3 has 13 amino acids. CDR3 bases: TGTGCCTCGGGTTCTAGAAGCACAGATACGCAGTATTTT. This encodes CASGSRSTDTQYF.

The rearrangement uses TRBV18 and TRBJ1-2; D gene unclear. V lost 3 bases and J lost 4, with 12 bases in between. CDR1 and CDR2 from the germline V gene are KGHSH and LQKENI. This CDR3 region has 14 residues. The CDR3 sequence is CASSPLQIGYGYTF. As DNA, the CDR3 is TGTGCCAGCTCACCTTTGCAGATCGGCTATGGCTACACCTTC.